One and the same sample provided the 21 T cell receptor beta chains below, sequenced in a study of T cells in localized non-small cell lung cancer. Sequencing was performed with immunoSEQ multiplex PCR; in TCRdb, only in-frame clones are kept and a portion is missing. The sample yields about 70,000 clones, 70% to 90% seen once. The sample was peripheral blood, taken before any cancer treatment. The receptors derive from a male donor aged 60 or over with stage III squamous cell lung carcinoma.

This clone was seen a handful of times. The gene calls are TRBV7-9 and TRBJ1-1; tentatively, D is TRBD1 (6 bases). V shed 6 bases and J shed 4 bases, with 12 bases lying between them. This CDR3 spans 13 amino acids. Germline-derived CDR1 and CDR2 are SEHNR and FQNEAQ (reference sequence). The CDR3 sequence: CASSYREGTEAFF. The CDR3 nucleotides read TGTGCCAGCAGTTACAGGGAGGGCACTGAAGCTTTCTTT.

The chain has TRBV2 and TRBJ2-3, with 9 bases lining up with TRBD1. J lost 5 bases, V lost 5 bases, and 8 bases had no gene match. The germline V gene encodes CDR1 SNHLY and CDR2 FYNNEI. CDR3 length equals 15 residues. The CDR3: CASSPDRGAGDTQYF. In nucleotides, the CDR3 is TGTGCCAGCAGTCCGGACAGGGGTGCTGGAGATACGCAGTATTTT. Looking up the rest from reference TRBV2 and TRBJ2-3 gives the full variable domain: EPEVTQTPSHQVTQMGQEVILRCVPISNHLYFYWYRQILGQKVEFLVSFYNNEISEKSEIFDDQFSVERPDGSNFTLKIRSTKLEDSAMYFCASSPDRGAGDTQYFGPGTRLTVL.

This chain links TRBV18 with TRBJ1-1, with TRBD1 matching 7 bases. V dropped 2 bases and J dropped 6; count of bases not matched to a gene: 3. Germline V gene data show CDR1 as KGHSH and CDR2 as LQKENI. The CDR3 length is 13 residues. The CDR3 DNA sequence: TGTGCCAGCTCACCATCGACAGGGTCTGAAGCTTTCTTT. Its protein product is CASSPSTGSEAFF.

This chain joins TRBV2 and TRBJ1-1, with D perhaps TRBD1 (5 bases). V was pared by 6 bases and J by 2 bases, with 13 bases between. Germline V gene sequence: CDR1 SNHLY, CDR2 FYNNEI. This CDR3 has 14 amino acids. CDR3 nucleotide sequence: TGTGCCAGCAGCCAGGCGAGGGGTAACACTGAAGCTTTCTTT. Translating it yields CASSQARGNTEAFF.

This chain connects TRBV28 to TRBJ2-5; 9 positions agree with TRBD1. V lost 3 bases and J lost 5; bases outside the gene matches: 7. CDR1 is MDHEN, CDR2 SYDVKM, per germline. The CDR3 sequence is 15 residues long. CDR3 sequence: CASSFTWTGEETQYF. CDR3 nucleotides: TGTGCCAGCAGTTTCACCTGGACAGGGGAGGAGACCCAGTACTTC.

The chain combines TRBV11-2 with TRBJ2-3; the D is unclear. In germline, CDR1 is SGHAT, CDR2 FQNNGV. CDR3 length: 15 amino acids. Trimming shortened V by 7 bases and J by 2 bases, and 16 bases separated the two germline ends. CDR3 residues: CASTRTQLVTDTQYF. CDR3 bases: TGTGCCAGCACCCGTACCCAGCTAGTCACAGATACGCAGTATTTT.

The genes are TRBV19 and TRBJ2-2, with 8 bases lining up with TRBD1. CDR1 is LNHDA, CDR2 SQIVND, per germline (reference sequence). The junction had 2 bases not matched to a gene; V was cut back by 7 bases and J by 1 base. The CDR3 contains 14 residues. CDR3 bases: TGTGCCAGTAAGGACAGGGAGAACACCGGGGAGCTGTTTTTT. This encodes CASKDRENTGELFF. The variable domain in full, with the rest retrieved from reference TRBV19 and TRBJ2-2, is DGGITQSPKYLFRKEGQNVTLSCEQNLNHDAMYWYRQDPGQGLRLIYYSQIVNDFQKGDIAEGYSVSREKKESFPLTVTSAQKNPTAFYLCASKDRENTGELFFGEGSRLTVL.

The rearrangement links TRBV4-3 to TRBJ2-7, with a tentative D call TRBD1 (6 bases). This CDR3 has 15 amino acids. V was trimmed by 0 bases and J by 2 bases, leaving 11 bases between them. Per the germline V gene, CDR1 is LGHNA and CDR2 is YSLEER. This chain's CDR3 is CASSQDEGGPYEQYF. CDR3 sequence (DNA): TGCGCCAGCAGCCAAGATGAAGGGGGACCCTACGAGCAGTACTTC.

The chain employs TRBV7-9 and TRBJ2-3; D may be TRBD2 (7 bases). V was clipped by 5 bases and J by 6 bases, with 15 bases between them. The CDR3 has 14 amino acids. Per the germline V gene, CDR1 is SEHNR and CDR2 is FQNEAQ (reference sequence). The CDR3 is CASSPSGGVDTQYF. The CDR3, as DNA: TGTGCCAGCAGCCCGTCGGGGGGCGTCGATACGCAGTATTTT.

The chain carries TRBV6-1 and TRBJ2-7; 7 nucleotides match TRBD1. The CDR3 totals 14 residues. V was pared by 7 bases and J by 0 bases, with 6 bases of the junction left unmatched. From germline, CDR1 is MNHNS and CDR2 SASEGT. The CDR3 protein is CASTKDRASYEQYF. The CDR3 nucleotides are TGTGCCAGCACAAAAGACAGGGCCTCCTACGAGCAGTACTTC.

This clone has more than one count but fewer than ten. The chain links TRBV5-8 to TRBJ1-5; D is unclear. CDR1 is SGHTS, CDR2 YDEGEE, per germline. The CDR3 sequence is 17 residues long. With 1 base removed from V and 0 bases from J, the gap between germline ends came to 14 bases. CDR3 sequence: CASSLIGRVYSNQPQHF. DNA for the CDR3: TGTGCCAGCAGCTTGATAGGGAGGGTCTATAGCAATCAGCCCCAGCATTTT.

This clone appeared a few times. The chain joins TRBV10-2 to TRBJ1-5; D not resolved. This CDR3 has 15 amino acids. Germline V gene data show CDR1 as WSHSY and CDR2 as SAAADI. Trimming removed 0 bases from V and 4 bases from J, with 10 bases in between. Here the CDR3 reads CASSESAGINQPQHF. The CDR3 DNA follows: TGCGCCAGCAGTGAGTCGGCGGGCATAAATCAGCCCCAGCATTTT.

V is TRBV7-2 and J is TRBJ1-5, with D tentatively TRBD1 (5 bases). The CDR3 is made up of 14 amino acids. Germline CDR1 is SGHTA and CDR2 is FQGNSA. V lost 6 bases and J 7 bases, leaving 16 bases between the germline ends. The CDR3 region has the DNA TGTGCCAGCAGTGTTCCCAGGGTCGGACAGCCCCAGCATTTT. This sequence encodes CASSVPRVGQPQHF. The entire variable domain, with the rest obtained from reference TRBV7-2 and TRBJ1-5, is as follows: GAGVSQSPSNKVTEKGKDVELRCDPISGHTALYWYRQSLGQGLEFLIYFQGNSAPDKSGLPSDRFSAERTGGSVSTLTIQRTQQEDSAVYLCASSVPRVGQPQHFGDGTRLSIL.

The V and J genes are TRBV19 and TRBJ1-1; D gene ambiguous. Germline lookup yields CDR1 LNHDA and CDR2 SQIVND (reference sequence). V was pared by 2 bases and J by 1 base, with 14 bases between. This CDR3 comprises 16 residues. The CDR3 spells CASSISRFPRNTEAFF. DNA for the CDR3: TGTGCCAGTAGTATATCTAGGTTTCCGAGGAACACTGAAGCTTTCTTT. Variable domain in full (rest from reference TRBV19 and TRBJ1-1): DGGITQSPKYLFRKEGQNVTLSCEQNLNHDAMYWYRQDPGQGLRLIYYSQIVNDFQKGDIAEGYSVSREKKESFPLTVTSAQKNPTAFYLCASSISRFPRNTEAFFGQGTRLTVV.

DNA of the CDR3: TGCGCCAGCAGAGGGACAGATTCCTACAATGAGCAGTTCTTC. This translates into CASRGTDSYNEQFF. This chain uses TRBV5-1 with TRBJ2-1, with 7 bases identical to TRBD1. Germline V gives CDR1 SGHRS, CDR2 YFSETQ. The junction had 3 bases not matched to a gene; V was cut back by 5 bases and J by 1 base. The CDR3 spans 14 residues.

For the CDR3, the DNA is TGTGCCAGCAGTGAAGGAGGTCCGAGAGAGCCCCAGCATTTT. Protein sequence: CASSEGGPREPQHF. The rearrangement uses TRBV2 and TRBJ1-5, with D unresolved. The length of the CDR3 is 14 residues. Per the germline V gene, CDR1 is SNHLY and CDR2 is FYNNEI. V was trimmed by 1 base and J by 8 bases, leaving 12 bases between them. The complete variable domain, with remaining parts taken from reference TRBV2 and TRBJ1-5, reads EPEVTQTPSHQVTQMGQEVILRCVPISNHLYFYWYRQILGQKVEFLVSFYNNEISEKSEIFDDQFSVERPDGSNFTLKIRSTKLEDSAMYFCASSEGGPREPQHFGDGTRLSIL.

Only one count was recorded for this clone. The CDR3 loop is CASSLGLGNTEAFF. The CDR3 DNA follows: TGTGCCAGCAGCTTGGGTCTGGGAAACACTGAAGCTTTCTTT. The V and J genes are TRBV5-4 and TRBJ1-1; D is undetermined. Trimming stripped 0 bases from V and 2 bases from J, with 8 bases between. The CDR3 contains 14 residues. Germline V gene lookup returns CDR1 SGHNT and CDR2 YYREEE (reference sequence).

V and J are TRBV2 and TRBJ2-3, with 7 nucleotides matching TRBD2. This CDR3 comprises 13 residues. Germline values: CDR1 SNHLY, CDR2 FYNNEI. V shed 6 bases and J 6 bases; nucleotides not matched to a gene: 6. Written as DNA, the CDR3 is TGTGCCAGCAGGCTGACTAGCAGGGATACGCAGTATTTT. It is translated as CASRLTSRDTQYF.

CDR3 nucleotide sequence: TGTGCCAGCAGCCAAGATCGGGGCCCCTATGGCTACACCTTC. Encoded protein: CASSQDRGPYGYTF. This rearrangement joins TRBV14 to TRBJ1-2, with a weak D call TRBD1 (5 bases). CDR3 length equals 14 residues. The germline V gene has CDR1 SGHDN and CDR2 FVKESK. Deletions cut 0 bases from V and 4 bases from J, with 9 bases between.

This clone came up a few times. The rearrangement links TRBV5-5 to TRBJ2-3; TRBD2 matches 8 bases. In germline, CDR1 is SGHKS, CDR2 YYEKEE (reference sequence). CDR3 length: 15 residues. With 4 bases clipped from V and 3 bases from J, the junction kept 7 bases outside the gene matches. CDR3: CASSALSGVTDTQYF. In DNA form, the CDR3 reads TGTGCCAGCAGCGCACTTAGCGGGGTGACAGATACGCAGTATTTT.

The chain couples TRBV27 to TRBJ2-1, with a weak D call TRBD2 (6 bases). The length of the CDR3 is 15 residues. The V gene lost 5 bases and the J gene lost 2 bases, with 13 bases spanning the gap. Germline-derived CDR1 and CDR2 are MNHEY and SMNVEV (reference sequence). The CDR3 nucleotides are TGTGCCAGCAGTCCCGGGGGTGCAACCTACAATGAGCAGTTCTTC. Translation: CASSPGGATYNEQFF.